This T cell receptor (beta chain) was captured by sequencing in a study of regulatory T cells in long-lasting Graves disease. General study results and limits: Tissue studied was limited to peripheral blood, excluding thyroid tissue.

A word on this clonotype: Its antigen remains unknown.

Described time point: persistent/refractory GD, antithyroid drugs over 5 years with positive TRAb. The TCR library used RNA extracted from PBMCs. Patients met American Thyroid Association criteria for Graves' disease. CDR3 length: 12 amino acids. Trimming removed 6 bases at V and 3 bases at J, with 9 bases between. Construction of TCR beta libraries relied on iRepertoire HTBI primers and on Arm-PCR targeting CDR3 regions. TCRdb redid the calling of the multiplex PCR reads with MiXCR, one entry per CDR3 protein. The sample lists 600,000 to 800,000 distinct CDR3 sequences; around 30% were seen once. The rearrangement uses TRBV12-3 or TRBV12-4 and TRBJ2-7; D not certain. The receptor comes from a female donor with Graves disease. The specimen was peripheral blood mononuclear cells (PBMCs), collected when the disease was refractory, from a patient treated with antithyroid drugs. The DNA for the CDR3 is TGTGCCAGCAGGCAAAATTACTACGAGCAGTACTTC. It codes for CASRQNYYEQYF.